This T cell receptor (beta chain) was identified during a study of T cells in Graves' hyperthyroidism and ophthalmopathy. Germline CDR1 is MDHEN and CDR2 is SYDVKM. The CDR3 is 14 residues long. Losses at the gene ends were 6 bases for V and 4 bases for J; bases not matched to a gene: 3. TCR beta CDR3 sequences were amplified from RNA transcripts. TCR CDR3 underwent first-round RT-PCR with the HTBI primer set. TCRdb used MiXCR to reprocess the multiplex PCR reads, holding one entry per CDR3 protein. The sample has approximately 610,000 distinct CDR3 sequences, 14% to 15% seen once; the top ten hold approximately 4.3%.

The V call is TRBV28, the J call TRBJ2-2, with TRBD1 identical over 9 bases. The TCR comes from a woman aged 40 to 50 with Graves' ophthalmopathy. Material: blood. The CDR3 DNA follows: TGTGCCAGCAGGACGACAGGGGGCACCGGGGAGCTGTTTTTT. It yields the protein CASRTTGGTGELFF.